A single sample is the source of the 8 T cell receptor beta chains below, sequenced in a study of blood T cell repertoires in COVID-19. Clones were read by immunoSEQ multiplex PCR, and TCRdb kept only the in-frame ones, dropping some. The sample has about 310,000 clones, around 87% seen once. Sequenced: peripheral blood. The origin of the receptors is a woman aged 45-65 years who had recovered from COVID-19.

DNA of the CDR3: TGCGCCAGCAGCCAACATGGCAGTCAAGAGACCCAGTACTTC. It yields the protein CASSQHGSQETQYF. The chain is built from TRBV4-3 and TRBJ2-5; no firm D call. The CDR3 sequence is 14 residues long. Germline CDR1 and CDR2: LGHNA and YSLEER. Deletions cut 2 bases from V and 2 bases from J, with 9 bases between.

This chain connects TRBV12-3 or TRBV12-4 to TRBJ1-4; D is uncertain. The V and J ends lost 5 bases and 5 bases respectively, with 6 bases between them. The CDR3 length is 12 residues. The CDR3 DNA reads as TGTGCCAGCAGTATACAGAATGAAAAACTGTTTTTT. It encodes CASSIQNEKLFF.

V gene TRBV7-9 combines with J gene TRBJ1-5; D is ambiguous. The V end lost 4 bases, the J end lost 4 bases, and 14 bases lay between the germline ends. The CDR3 totals 15 residues. Germline CDR1 reads SEHNR; CDR2 reads FQNEAQ (reference sequence). This CDR3 is CASSSRASGNQPQHF. DNA of the CDR3: TGTGCCAGCAGCTCCCGGGCCTCGGGAAATCAGCCCCAGCATTTT.

Regarding this clone: The junction differs from germline at one of its ends, possibly a read error. This chain's CDR3 is CASSLTQGANTGELFF. CDR3 DNA sequence: TGTGCTAGCAGCTTAACGCAGGGGGCGAACACCGGGGAGCTGTTTTTT. The chain uses TRBV7-7 and TRBJ2-2; 7 bases line up with TRBD1. Germline assignment: CDR1 SSHAT and CDR2 FNYEAQ (reference sequence). The CDR3 is 16 residues long.

The chain carries TRBV29-1 and TRBJ2-3, with 8 nucleotides matching TRBD1. CDR1 and CDR2 from the germline V gene are SQVTM and ANQGSEA. The length of the CDR3 is 15 residues. Unmatched junction bases numbered 10, after V lost 7 bases and J lost 1 base. The CDR3 DNA sequence: TGCAGCGGCAGGGGGCTAGGAGGGGGCACAGATACGCAGTATTTT. Translated, it gives CSGRGLGGGTDTQYF.

The J gene is TRBJ2-5, the V gene TRBV10-3; D is perhaps TRBD1 (6 bases). Germline V gives CDR1 ENHRY, CDR2 SYGVKD. The germline V and J ends were trimmed by 6 bases and 2 bases, with 10 bases remaining between them. The CDR3 is made up of 13 amino acids. Here the CDR3 DNA reads TGTGCCATCAGAGCCGGGACACAAGAGACCCAGTACTTC. This gives the protein CAIRAGTQETQYF.

This clone was observed a single time. V usage is TRBV7-3 and J usage is TRBJ1-2; 7 nucleotides match TRBD1. V lost 5 bases and J lost 6; bases outside the gene matches: 12. The CDR3 is 15 amino acids. CDR1 SGHTA and CDR2 FQGTGA come from the germline V gene. CDR3 sequence reads: CASSPSLTGKDGYTF. The CDR3 bases are TGTGCCAGCAGCCCGAGTTTGACAGGGAAGGATGGCTACACCTTC.

The chain couples TRBV6-1 to TRBJ1-2; 8 nucleotides agree with TRBD1. Germline V lookup: CDR1 MNHNS, CDR2 SASEGT. This CDR3 contains 19 residues. V gave up 0 bases and J gave up 3 bases; unmatched junction bases: 15. Here the CDR3 reads CASSEALRGQVGEDYGYTF. CDR3 bases: TGTGCCAGCAGTGAAGCGCTAAGGGGACAGGTCGGGGAGGACTATGGCTACACCTTC.